This T cell receptor (beta chain) derives from a study of PD-L1 blockade in urothelial cancer. Whole-study context: The analyses of blood took place 3 weeks (second dose) and 6 weeks after treatment start.

Only in-frame clones appear in the TCRdb table, and some are missing; sequencing was by immunoSEQ multiplex PCR. In the table there are under 70,000 clones, 88% of which are singletons. Time point of the sample: peripheral blood 6 weeks after treatment start. Patients' urothelial carcinoma was locally advanced or metastatic. Germline V gene lookup returns CDR1 SGHTA and CDR2 FQGTGA. The CDR3 loop spans 15 amino acids. Trimming took 5 bases from V and 3 from J; bases not matched to a gene: 5. The sample was PBMCs, taken around atezolizumab (anti-PD-L1) treatment. The chain carries TRBV7-3 and TRBJ2-2, with 8 positions matching TRBD2. This clonotype was sampled from a man in his sixties with urothelial cancer. Written as DNA, the CDR3 is TGTGCCAGCAGCCGGACTAGCAGCCACACCGGGGAGCTGTTTTTT. Translated, it gives CASSRTSSHTGELFF.